A single sample is the source of the 27 T cell receptor beta chains below, sequenced in a study of beta chain features in type 1 diabetes. Their recognized antigens are unknown. Regarding the study as a whole: Significant though moderate, a shortening of TCRB CDR3s appeared in all four CD4+ subsets of Type 1 diabetes patients.

Expressed TCRB transcripts were sequenced because the entire RNA isolate underwent reverse transcription. Generated by immunoSEQ multiplex PCR, the TCRdb table keeps only in-frame clones and is missing some. Among a few hundred thousand clones listed, approximately 12% were seen once. Sequencing was carried out using naive CD4+ T cells from blood. All receptors come from a woman aged 18-29 years with type 1 diabetes.

V is TRBV28 and J is TRBJ1-1, with D perhaps TRBD1 (5 bases). The CDR3 extends over 12 amino acids. Trimming took off 10 bases at V and 1 base at J, with 10 bases between the two ends. Germline lookup yields CDR1 MDHEN and CDR2 SYDVKM. Written as DNA, the CDR3 is TGTGCCACCCTCGGGGGGAACACTGAAGCTTTCTTT. It is translated as CATLGGNTEAFF.

V gene TRBV19 combines with J gene TRBJ2-7, with 10 bases lining up with TRBD1. Germline trimming cut 5 bases from V and 2 bases from J; bases unmatched to any gene: 6. The germline V gene has CDR1 LNHDA and CDR2 SQIVND (reference sequence). CDR3 length: 15 residues. The CDR3 DNA sequence: TGTGCCAGTAGTGCCGCCGGGACAGGGGCCTACGAGCAGTACGTC. This translates into CASSAAGTGAYEQYV.

The genes are TRBV28 and TRBJ2-7; no definite D call. The CDR3 loop spans 14 amino acids. CDR1 and CDR2 (germline): MDHEN, SYDVKM. V was pared by 6 bases and J by 1 base, with 13 bases between. CDR3 DNA: TGTGCCAGCAGCACCCCCTGGCTTTCCTACGAGCAGTACTTC. Translation: CASSTPWLSYEQYF.

This clone was detected a few times. The gene calls are TRBV5-4 and TRBJ2-3; a weak D match, TRBD1 (5 bases). The CDR3 has 13 residues. Deletions cut 5 bases from V and 2 bases from J, with 9 bases between. Germline V gives CDR1 SGHNT, CDR2 YYREEE (reference sequence). The CDR3 nucleotides are TGTGCCAGCAGTATGACAGCCACAGATACGCAGTATTTT. Amino acids: CASSMTATDTQYF.

The chain has TRBV7-9 and TRBJ1-2; a possible D gene is TRBD1 (5 bases). The V gene lost 3 bases and the J gene lost 4 bases, with 12 bases spanning the gap. The CDR3 totals 14 residues. Germline lookup yields CDR1 SEHNR and CDR2 FQNEAQ (reference sequence). The CDR3 DNA reads as TGTGCCAGCAGCTTTAGGGGTTCTAGCTATGGCTACACCTTC. Translated, it gives CASSFRGSSYGYTF.

This clone was picked up a small number of times. This chain joins TRBV7-2 and TRBJ2-6; weak D call: TRBD1 (6 bases). Germline V gene sequence: CDR1 SGHTA, CDR2 FQGNSA. V lost 2 bases and J lost 2, with 10 bases in between. The length of the CDR3 is 16 residues. CDR3 nucleotides: TGTGCCAGCAGCTTAATGGGGGCAGCTGGGGCCAACGTCCTGACTTTC. It encodes CASSLMGAAGANVLTF.

The chain is built from TRBV11-2 and TRBJ2-7; 11 bases are a match to TRBD2. The CDR3 is 15 residues long. J was trimmed by 0 bases and V by 5 bases; bases with no gene match: 3. Germline assignment: CDR1 SGHAT and CDR2 FQNNGV. The CDR3 DNA sequence: TGTGCCAGCAGCCTAGGGACTAGCGGCTCCTACGAGCAGTACGTC. It is translated as CASSLGTSGSYEQYV.

The rearrangement joins TRBV28 to TRBJ2-2, with 7 bases aligning to TRBD2. The germline CDR1 and CDR2 sequences are MDHEN and SYDVKM. The V segment lost 1 base and the J segment 4 bases; nucleotides outside the gene matches: 12. This CDR3 has 18 residues. CDR3 protein: CASSLFTAQAGTTGELFF. DNA of the CDR3: TGTGCCAGCAGTTTATTTACCGCTCAAGCGGGAACCACCGGGGAGCTGTTTTTT.

This clone has only a few counts. V usage is TRBV30 and J usage is TRBJ1-3, with 7 bases matching TRBD1. V gave up 0 bases and J gave up 0 bases; unmatched junction bases: 11. The CDR3 has 18 amino acids. CDR1 is GTSNPN and CDR2 is SVGIG in the germline V gene (reference sequence). The CDR3 nucleotides read TGTGCCTGGAGTGTATTGCGGACAGGCCTCTCCTCTGGAAACACCATATATTTT. It codes for CAWSVLRTGLSSGNTIYF.

Only a few counts were recorded for this clone. This rearrangement joins TRBV5-6 to TRBJ2-7, with D maybe TRBD1 (5 bases). In germline, CDR1 is SGHDT, CDR2 YYEEEE. The CDR3 runs 13 residues. V dropped 0 bases and J dropped 6 bases, with 10 bases sitting between them. The CDR3 loop reads CASSLGLDSEQYV. CDR3 DNA: TGTGCCAGCAGCTTGGGCCTAGACAGCGAGCAGTACGTC.

V and J are TRBV2 and TRBJ2-5; TRBD2 matches 7 bases. Germline V gene lookup returns CDR1 SNHLY and CDR2 FYNNEI. The length of the CDR3 is 15 residues. V gave up 3 bases and J gave up 4 bases; unmatched junction bases: 8. Here the CDR3 DNA reads TGTGCCAGCAGTGAGGTCGCGGGAGCGGGAGAGACCCAGTACTTC. It is translated as CASSEVAGAGETQYF. The full variable domain, completed using reference TRBV2 and TRBJ2-5, is EPEVTQTPSHQVTQMGQEVILRCVPISNHLYFYWYRQILGQKVEFLVSFYNNEISEKSEIFDDQFSVERPDGSNFTLKIRSTKLEDSAMYFCASSEVAGAGETQYFGPGTRLLVL.

The rearrangement joins TRBV6-6 to TRBJ1-1, with D unclear. V lost 2 bases, J lost 3 bases, and 4 bases lay in between. The CDR3 loop spans 12 amino acids. CDR1 MNHNY and CDR2 SVGAGI come from the germline V gene (reference sequence). In nucleotides, the CDR3 is TGTGCCAGCAGTTACAGCCACACTGAAGCTTTCTTT. Its translation: CASSYSHTEAFF.

The V call is TRBV21-1, the J call TRBJ2-1; the table's D gene call, TRBD2, was not cross checked with the DNA. TRBV21-1 counts as a pseudogene. The CDR3 contains 15 residues. Here the CDR3 DNA reads TGTGCCAGCAATCTAGCGGGAGGCTGGGACAATGAGCAGTTCTTC. As protein: CASNLAGGWDNEQFF.

The chain employs TRBV11-1 and TRBJ2-5, with 8 bases fitting TRBD2. Germline V gene data show CDR1 as SGHAT and CDR2 as FQDESV (reference sequence). CDR3 length: 14 amino acids. V trimming: 4 bases; J trimming: 4 bases; junction bases outside the gene matches: 5. The CDR3 sequence is CASSWAAGGETQYF. The CDR3 region has the DNA TGTGCCAGCAGCTGGGCGGCGGGAGGAGAGACCCAGTACTTC.

The chain combines TRBV2 with TRBJ1-2; 7 nucleotides agree with TRBD1. Germline V CDR1 and CDR2: SNHLY, FYNNEI. Germline trimming cut 7 bases from V and 2 bases from J; bases unmatched to any gene: 7. The CDR3 totals 14 residues. The CDR3 protein is CASTPDRANYGYTF. CDR3 bases: TGTGCCAGCACCCCCGACAGGGCAAACTATGGCTACACCTTC.

The chain uses TRBV9 and TRBJ1-1, with TRBD1 identical over 9 bases. The V and J ends lost 3 bases and 0 bases, in that order; junction bases with no gene match: 6. Germline loops: CDR1 SGDLS, CDR2 YYNGEE. CDR3 size: 16 residues. CDR3 in amino acids: CASSGRDRDMNTEAFF. The CDR3, as DNA: TGTGCCAGCAGCGGCCGGGACAGGGACATGAACACTGAAGCTTTCTTT.

In its sample, this clone was seen a few times. The rearrangement joins TRBV4-1 to TRBJ1-2; possibly TRBD1 for D (6 bases). Germline CDR1 reads MGHRA; CDR2 reads YSYEKL. Trimming took 3 bases from V and 0 from J, leaving 17 bases between them. The CDR3 is 17 amino acids. The CDR3 coding sequence is TGCGCCAGCAGCCACTTCGAAACAGGGCTGACTAACTATGGCTACACCTTC. Protein sequence: CASSHFETGLTNYGYTF.

The genes are TRBV18 and TRBJ2-6; 8 bases are a match to TRBD1. The V gene end was trimmed by 2 bases and the J gene end by 0 bases; junction bases not matched to a gene: 3. This CDR3 region has 17 residues. The V gene's germline CDR1 is KGHSH and CDR2 LQKENI. The CDR3 region is CASSPGQGRSGANVLTF. CDR3 sequence (DNA): TGTGCCAGCTCACCAGGACAGGGCCGCTCTGGGGCCAACGTCCTGACTTTC.

This clone has a handful of counts. The chain has TRBV7-3 and TRBJ2-1, with a tentative D call TRBD2 (5 bases). The V end was cut by 3 bases, the J end by 9 bases, with 9 bases between. Germline CDR1 and CDR2: SGHTA and FQGTGA. CDR3 size: 12 residues. The CDR3 bases are TGTGCCAGCAGCTTGTCCAGCGGTGAGCAGTTCTTC. Its protein product is CASSLSSGEQFF.

This chain links TRBV28 with TRBJ1-1, with D maybe TRBD1 (5 bases). Germline V gene data show CDR1 as MDHEN and CDR2 as SYDVKM. The ends were cut back, 7 bases at V and 1 base at J, with 10 bases in the middle. The CDR3 has 13 amino acids. The CDR3 sequence: CASTGGANTEAFF. As DNA, the CDR3 is TGTGCCAGCACCGGCGGGGCGAACACTGAAGCTTTCTTT.

This clone turned up a few times. V usage is TRBV28 and J usage is TRBJ1-5; D uncertain. The V and J ends lost 1 base and 4 bases respectively, with 14 bases between them. Germline CDR1 is MDHEN and CDR2 is SYDVKM. The CDR3 runs 16 residues. The CDR3 here is CASSLSAGFGNQPQHF. CDR3 nucleotides: TGTGCCAGCAGTTTATCTGCGGGGTTCGGAAATCAGCCCCAGCATTTT.

A few counts support this clone. At the DNA level, this CDR3 is encoded by other sequences in the same sample as well. This chain links TRBV9 with TRBJ2-3; no clear D. Germline V CDR1 and CDR2: SGDLS, YYNGEE. Trimming took off 1 base at V and 1 base at J, with 4 bases between the two ends. This CDR3 contains 13 residues. The CDR3 DNA reads TGTGCCAGCAGCGTAACAGGCACAGATACGCAGTATTTT. Its protein is CASSVTGTDTQYF.

The chain couples TRBV5-6 to TRBJ2-7; 9 nucleotides align to TRBD2. This CDR3 is built from 15 residues. CDR1 is SGHDT and CDR2 is YYEEEE in the germline V gene. J gave up 0 bases and V 5 bases, and 6 bases lay outside the gene matches. The CDR3 nucleotides are TGTGCCAGCAGGAAGACTAGCGGAAACTCCTACGAGCAGTACGTC. Its protein is CASRKTSGNSYEQYV.

This clone has a handful of counts. V and J are TRBV5-4 and TRBJ2-3; 8 bases agree with TRBD2. Germline CDR1 and CDR2: SGHNT and YYREEE (reference sequence). The CDR3 spans 15 residues. After removal of 2 bases from V and 4 bases from J, the junction contained 6 bases not matched to a gene. The CDR3 sequence: CASSFSGSMSDTQYF. In DNA, the CDR3 is TGTGCCAGCAGCTTCAGCGGGAGTATGTCAGATACGCAGTATTTT.

The chain is built from TRBV30 and TRBJ1-2; a possible D gene is TRBD1 (6 bases). Germline CDR1 and CDR2: GTSNPN and SVGIG (reference sequence). Trimming shortened V by 7 bases and J by 4 bases, and 19 bases separated the two germline ends. This CDR3 contains 14 residues. The CDR3 sequence: CALEQTGPRYGYTF. CDR3 bases: TGTGCCTTAGAACAAACAGGGCCTCGCTATGGCTACACCTTC. The full variable domain, its missing parts supplied by reference TRBV30 and TRBJ1-2, is SQTIHQWPATLVQPVGSPLSLECTVEGTSNPNLYWYRQAAGRGLQLLFYSVGIGQISSEVPQNLSASRPQDRQFILSSKKLLLSDSGFYLCALEQTGPRYGYTFGSGTRLTVV.

The chain couples TRBV5-1 to TRBJ2-5, with 7 nucleotides matching TRBD2. The CDR3 length is 14 residues. Germline lookup yields CDR1 SGHRS and CDR2 YFSETQ. V trimming: 4 bases; J trimming: 1 base; junction bases outside the gene matches: 4. DNA of the CDR3: TGCGCCAGCAGCCCCAGGACTAGCCAAGAGACCCAGTACTTC. Protein product: CASSPRTSQETQYF.

The chain links TRBV5-1 to TRBJ2-5, with TRBD2 identical over 7 bases. The CDR3 is 16 residues long. V gave up 0 bases and J gave up 2 bases; unmatched junction bases: 7. Germline loops: CDR1 SGHRS, CDR2 YFSETQ. CDR3 sequence (DNA): TGCGCCAGCAGCTTGGCCCGGTTGGGGGGGCAAGAGACCCAGTACTTC. It specifies CASSLARLGGQETQYF.